These 2 T cell receptor beta chains originate from one sample sequenced in a study of blood T cells in healthy people across ages. Next came a second PCR, run for about 7 to 11 cycles, which used a sample-barcoded 5' primer along with a J-beta primer mix. In TCRdb, the 5' RACE reads were re-called with MiXCR into one record per CDR3 protein. Here the sample spans roughly 550,000 distinct CDR3 sequences, around 24% being singletons. This sample was shared with a second study, whose subject was T cells of mothers and their children.

The sequenced sample consisted of blood. These receptors came from a boy aged 5-17 years in good health.

In its sample, this clonotype was seen many times. This sequence joins TRBV20-1 and TRBJ2-7; maybe TRBD2 (5 bases). Germline V CDR1 and CDR2: DFQATT, SNEGSKA (reference sequence). The CDR3 has 13 amino acids. V lost 0 bases, J lost 6 bases, and 12 bases lay in between. The CDR3 is CSARDTGVGEQYF. The CDR3 bases are TGCAGTGCTAGAGATACCGGGGTTGGCGAGCAGTACTTC.

The chain employs TRBV20-1 and TRBJ1-1, with unresolved D. The V end lost 0 bases, the J end lost 3 bases, and 14 bases lay between the germline ends. This CDR3 region has 15 residues. Germline V CDR1 and CDR2: DFQATT, SNEGSKA (reference sequence). This chain's CDR3 is CSARDPRADDTEAFF. CDR3 nucleotides: TGCAGTGCTAGAGACCCCCGGGCAGACGACACTGAAGCTTTCTTT.